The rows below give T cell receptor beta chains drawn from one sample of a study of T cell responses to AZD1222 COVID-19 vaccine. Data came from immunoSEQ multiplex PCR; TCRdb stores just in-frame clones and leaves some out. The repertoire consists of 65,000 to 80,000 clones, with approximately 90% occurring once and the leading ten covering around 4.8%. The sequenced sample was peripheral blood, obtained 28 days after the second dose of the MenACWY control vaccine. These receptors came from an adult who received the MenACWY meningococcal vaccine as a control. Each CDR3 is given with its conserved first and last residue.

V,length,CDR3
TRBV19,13,CASADRALGPQHF
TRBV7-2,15,CASSLQGSGNQPQHF
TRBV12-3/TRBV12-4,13,CASSLSEGGTQYF
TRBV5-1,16,CASSNRGQEPIGELFF
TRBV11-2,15,CASSLDDLAQYEQYF
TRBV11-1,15,CASSLAAQFGPEAFF
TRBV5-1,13,CASGLAGSYEQYF
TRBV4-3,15,CASSQELQGNQPQHF
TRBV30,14,CAEIARPGIGEAFF
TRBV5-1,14,CASSLTGGNEKLFF